The 32 T cell receptor beta chains below were found in one sample sequenced in a study of T cells after yellow fever vaccination. TCRdb re-called the 5' RACE reads through MiXCR, storing one row per CDR3 protein. This sample has hundreds of thousands of distinct CDR3 sequences, with 8.7% found just once. Sequenced material: PBMCs, taken on the day of the first yellow fever vaccination. These receptors all stem from a man aged 18-30 years who received the YFV17D yellow fever vaccine.

This chain uses TRBV11-2 with TRBJ2-3; D is perhaps TRBD2 (5 bases). This CDR3 spans 18 amino acids. V was pared by 5 bases and J by 1 base, with 22 bases between. CDR1 is SGHAT, CDR2 FQNNGV, per germline. The chain's CDR3 is CASSPHYSELVGTDTQYF. As DNA, the CDR3 is TGTGCCAGCAGCCCCCACTACTCAGAACTAGTTGGCACAGATACGCAGTATTTT.

This chain connects TRBV25-1 to TRBJ2-3, with TRBD2 matching 7 bases. J lost 6 bases, V lost 5 bases, and 8 bases had no gene match. Looked up from germline, CDR1 is MGHDK and CDR2 is SYGVNS. This CDR3 is 14 amino acids long. The CDR3 DNA follows: TGTGCCAGCAGTTATACGGGGGAGGGGGATACGCAGTATTTT. Protein product: CASSYTGEGDTQYF.

This clonotype was recorded many times. J is TRBJ2-1 and V is TRBV7-2; 14 bases line up with TRBD2. The CDR3 is 17 amino acids. Germline V lookup: CDR1 SGHTA, CDR2 FQGNSA. V was pared by 5 bases and J by 4 bases, with 7 bases of the junction left unmatched. DNA of the CDR3: TGTGCCAGCAGCCCCCCCGGACTAGCGGGGGGATACAATGAGCAGTTCTTC. Protein: CASSPPGLAGGYNEQFF.

This rearrangement joins TRBV20-1 to TRBJ1-2, with D possibly TRBD1 on 5 matching bases. V gave up 4 bases and J gave up 5 bases, with 20 bases separating them. The CDR3 is 15 amino acids. CDR1 is DFQATT, CDR2 SNEGSKA, per germline (reference sequence). Here the CDR3 DNA reads TGCAGTGCTACGAGGGTAGGGGCCGGGCGGTATGGCTACACCTTC. Translated, it gives CSATRVGAGRYGYTF.

This clonotype was seen more than once but under ten times. V is TRBV7-2 and J is TRBJ2-3; TRBD1 is a possible D gene (7 bases). The CDR3 consists of 15 residues. The ends were cut back, 4 bases at V and 1 base at J, with 12 bases in the middle. The germline gives CDR1 SGHTA, CDR2 FQGNSA. CDR3 loop: CASSSDRRGTDTQYF. For the CDR3, the DNA is TGTGCCAGCAGCTCGGACAGGAGGGGCACAGATACGCAGTATTTT.

This clonotype came up a few times. The chain uses TRBV4-2 and TRBJ2-1, with TRBD1 matching over 7 bases. V shed 4 bases, J shed 0 bases, and the junction held 6 bases outside the gene matches. The germline gives CDR1 LGHNA, CDR2 YNFKEQ. The CDR3 totals 16 residues. This CDR3 is CASSRTTGASYNEQFF. The CDR3 DNA reads TGTGCCAGCAGCCGAACCACAGGGGCCTCCTACAATGAGCAGTTCTTC.

This clonotype has a handful of counts. The chain recombines TRBV19 with TRBJ1-4; no definite D call. V lost 5 bases and J lost 7, with 8 bases in between. CDR1 is LNHDA, CDR2 SQIVND, per germline (reference sequence). The length of the CDR3 is 12 residues. CDR3 sequence: CASSLFAEKLFF. The CDR3 region has the DNA TGTGCCAGTAGTCTATTTGCTGAAAAACTGTTTTTT.

This clonotype was picked up a small number of times. The chain joins TRBV5-1 to TRBJ1-4; D not certain. CDR3 length: 14 amino acids. Germline values: CDR1 SGHRS, CDR2 YFSETQ. The V end was cut by 3 bases, the J end by 2 bases, with 8 bases between. The CDR3 loop is CASSSDLTNEKLFF. For the CDR3, the DNA is TGCGCCAGCAGCTCGGACTTGACTAATGAAAAACTGTTTTTT.

A few counts support this clonotype. The chain combines TRBV20-1 with TRBJ2-1; TRBD2 matches 8 bases. J lost 4 bases, V lost 7 bases, and 3 bases had no gene match. Germline CDR1 reads DFQATT; CDR2 reads SNEGSKA (reference sequence). The CDR3 sequence is 12 residues long. The DNA for the CDR3 is TGCAGTGTTCAGCGGGAGTACAATGAGCAGTTCTTC. Translation gives CSVQREYNEQFF.

The chain links TRBV24-1 to TRBJ1-5; D gene unclear. The CDR3 contains 13 residues. CDR1 and CDR2 from the germline V gene are KGHDR and SFDVKD. V was pared by 5 bases and J by 6 bases, with 10 bases between. CDR3 protein: CATSGGAGQPQHF. The CDR3 nucleotides read TGTGCCACCAGTGGGGGAGCGGGTCAGCCCCAGCATTTT.

This clonotype was detected a few times. The V and J genes are TRBV9 and TRBJ1-1; D unresolved. Per germline, CDR1 SGDLS and CDR2 YYNGEE. The CDR3 runs to 13 residues. The germline V and J ends were trimmed by 6 bases and 0 bases, with 9 bases remaining between them. CDR3 region: CASTTGVNTEAFF. DNA of the CDR3: TGTGCCAGCACCACGGGCGTGAACACTGAAGCTTTCTTT.

Ten or more counts support this clonotype. The chain couples TRBV19 to TRBJ1-6, with D possibly being TRBD1 (5 bases). Germline lookup yields CDR1 LNHDA and CDR2 SQIVND (reference sequence). This CDR3 is built from 14 residues. V shed 3 bases and J shed 7 bases, with 10 bases lying between them. The CDR3 region is CASSIQGRNSPLHF. In nucleotides, the CDR3 is TGTGCCAGTAGTATTCAGGGTCGGAATTCACCCCTCCACTTT.

The table lists this clonotype with many counts. J is TRBJ2-3 and V is TRBV5-4; 10 nucleotides agree with TRBD2. CDR1 is SGHNT and CDR2 is YYREEE in the germline V gene (reference sequence). Trimming cost V 4 bases and J 6 bases; bases outside gene matches: 8. The CDR3 extends over 15 amino acids. The CDR3 protein is CASSQSGGAMDTQYF. In DNA, the CDR3 is TGTGCCAGCAGCCAGAGCGGGGGGGCCATGGATACGCAGTATTTT.

This clonotype was found a few times. This rearrangement joins TRBV28 to TRBJ2-1, with TRBD2 matching 14 bases. Germline V gives CDR1 MDHEN, CDR2 SYDVKM. The CDR3 covers 18 residues. Unmatched junction bases numbered 15, after V lost 5 bases and J lost 9 bases. CDR3 coding DNA: TGTGCCAGCAGTCGGACCGTGACTAGCGGGGGGGCAAAGGGTGAGCAGTTCTTC. This encodes CASSRTVTSGGAKGEQFF. The variable domain in full, with the rest retrieved from reference TRBV28 and TRBJ2-1, is DVKVTQSSRYLVKRTGEKVFLECVQDMDHENMFWYRQDPGLGLRLIYFSYDVKMKEKGDIPEGYSVSREKKERFSLILESASTNQTSMYLCASSRTVTSGGAKGEQFFGPGTRLTVL.

This clonotype was seen at least ten times. J is TRBJ1-1 and V is TRBV28; perhaps TRBD1 as D (5 bases). The CDR3 runs to 13 residues. Germline loops: CDR1 MDHEN, CDR2 SYDVKM. V lost 5 bases and J 1 base, leaving 8 bases between the germline ends. CDR3 amino acids: CASSTGRNTEAFF. The CDR3 nucleotides read TGTGCCAGCAGTACGGGACGGAACACTGAAGCTTTCTTT. The entire variable domain, with the rest obtained from reference TRBV28 and TRBJ1-1, is as follows: DVKVTQSSRYLVKRTGEKVFLECVQDMDHENMFWYRQDPGLGLRLIYFSYDVKMKEKGDIPEGYSVSREKKERFSLILESASTNQTSMYLCASSTGRNTEAFFGQGTRLTVV.

This clonotype has ten or more counts. V gene TRBV30 combines with J gene TRBJ2-7, with D possibly TRBD1 on 5 matching bases. The CDR3 runs to 14 residues. The germline gives CDR1 GTSNPN, CDR2 SVGIG (reference sequence). V was shortened by 1 base and J by 1 base, with 11 bases between the two germline ends. CDR3 sequence reads: CAWSGKQASYEQYF. CDR3 sequence (DNA): TGTGCCTGGAGTGGGAAACAGGCGTCCTACGAGCAGTACTTC.

This clonotype was detected only a few times. The CDR3 DNA reads TGTGCCAGCAGCTTGGTTGTAGGCGGCTACACCTTC. This sequence encodes CASSLVVGGYTF. This sequence joins TRBV5-6 and TRBJ1-2; D ambiguous. The CDR3 totals 12 residues. Germline V gene data show CDR1 as SGHDT and CDR2 as YYEEEE. V lost 0 bases and J lost 8, with 8 bases in between.

The table lists this clonotype with a few counts. This chain links TRBV6-2 or TRBV6-3 with TRBJ2-7; 7 nucleotides line up with TRBD1. Germline V gene lookup returns CDR1 MNHEY and CDR2 SVGEGT. The CDR3 has 13 amino acids. The junction had 9 bases not matched to a gene; V was cut back by 6 bases and J by 7 bases. CDR3 nucleotide sequence: TGTGCCAGCAGCGGGACAGCCTCTAAGGAGCAGTACTTC. This encodes CASSGTASKEQYF.

The rearrangement joins TRBV5-4 to TRBJ2-5; D is ambiguous. CDR1 is SGHNT and CDR2 is YYREEE in the germline V gene (reference sequence). V lost 0 bases, J lost 1 base, and 10 bases lay in between. This CDR3 region has 15 residues. The CDR3 protein is CASSLDFRAQETQYF. DNA of the CDR3: TGTGCCAGCAGCTTGGACTTTAGGGCCCAAGAGACCCAGTACTTC.

The rearrangement joins TRBV18 to TRBJ2-1; 7 bases line up with TRBD1. CDR1 and CDR2 from the germline V gene are KGHSH and LQKENI. This CDR3 region has 13 residues. V lost 3 bases to trimming and J lost 15 bases; unmatched junction nucleotides: 11. The CDR3 region has the DNA TGTGCCAGCTCACCTTCGGGACAGACGTCGCCGTTCTTC. Its translation: CASSPSGQTSPFF.

This clonotype was seen a handful of times. V is TRBV9 and J is TRBJ1-2; 7 bases match TRBD1. Germline V CDR1 and CDR2: SGDLS, YYNGEE. This CDR3 contains 14 residues. The ends lost 3 bases at V and 3 bases at J; junction bases unmatched: 5. The CDR3 DNA follows: TGTGCCAGCAGCGCGACAGGGACGGACTATGGCTACACCTTC. Its translation: CASSATGTDYGYTF.

V usage is TRBV7-8 and J usage is TRBJ2-3; 7 bases map to TRBD1. Germline values: CDR1 SGHVS, CDR2 FQNEAQ. V shed 4 bases and J 2 bases; nucleotides not matched to a gene: 6. The CDR3 contains 15 residues. CDR3 loop: CASSYPTGNTDTQYF. Written as DNA, the CDR3 is TGTGCCAGCAGCTACCCGACAGGGAACACAGATACGCAGTATTTT.

The chain joins TRBV7-8 to TRBJ2-1, with D maybe TRBD1 (5 bases). Germline CDR1 and CDR2: SGHVS and FQNEAQ. The CDR3 loop spans 15 amino acids. Deletions cut 1 base from V and 4 bases from J, with 11 bases between. The DNA of the CDR3 is TGTGCCAGCAGCTTAGACAGGACCCCATACAATGAGCAGTTCTTC. Translating it yields CASSLDRTPYNEQFF.

This clonotype was seen at least ten times. This chain links TRBV5-1 with TRBJ1-5, with D possibly TRBD1 on 6 matching bases. The V gene's germline CDR1 is SGHRS and CDR2 YFSETQ. V shed 4 bases and J shed 5 bases, with 13 bases lying between them. This CDR3 contains 14 residues. The CDR3 region has the DNA TGCGCCAGCAGCACTTCGGGGGCAGATCAGCCCCAGCATTTT. Encoded protein: CASSTSGADQPQHF.

This chain's CDR3 is CASSSDKEQYV. CDR3 coding DNA: TGTGCCAGCAGTTCGGACAAGGAGCAGTACGTC. V usage is TRBV28 and J usage is TRBJ2-7; tentatively, D is TRBD1 (5 bases). Trimming cost V 4 bases and J 7 bases, with 8 bases left between them. Germline values: CDR1 MDHEN, CDR2 SYDVKM. The CDR3 consists of 11 residues.

This clonotype has only a few counts. The V gene is TRBV10-3, the J gene TRBJ2-6; tentatively, D is TRBD1 (5 bases). Trimming left V 3 bases short and J 0 bases short, with 12 bases between. The CDR3 contains 17 residues. Germline CDR1 reads ENHRY; CDR2 reads SYGVKD. The CDR3 loop reads CAISDSDSISGANVLTF. In DNA form, the CDR3 reads TGTGCCATCAGTGACTCCGACAGCATCTCTGGGGCCAACGTCCTGACTTTC.

A few counts support this clonotype. V and J are TRBV5-1 and TRBJ1-1; 7 nucleotides match TRBD1. J lost 7 bases, V lost 0 bases, and 3 bases had no gene match. This CDR3 spans 13 amino acids. Germline V CDR1 and CDR2: SGHRS, YFSETQ. CDR3 region: CASSLGQGGEAFF. The CDR3 region has the DNA TGCGCCAGCAGCTTGGGACAGGGTGGTGAAGCTTTCTTT. Full variable domain (remainder filled in from reference TRBV5-1 and TRBJ1-1): KAGVTQTPRYLIKTRGQQVTLSCSPISGHRSVSWYQQTPGQGLQFLFEYFSETQRNKGNFPGRFSGRQFSNSRSEMNVSTLELGDSALYLCASSLGQGGEAFFGQGTRLTVV.

The chain couples TRBV19 to TRBJ1-1, with D maybe TRBD1 (5 bases). The CDR3 runs to 17 residues. Germline V CDR1 and CDR2: LNHDA, SQIVND (reference sequence). V was shortened by 7 bases and J by 0 bases, with 21 bases between the two germline ends. CDR3 amino acids: CASKPLKLGHMNTEAFF. The DNA for the CDR3 is TGTGCCAGTAAGCCCCTAAAGCTCGGACATATGAACACTGAAGCTTTCTTT.

This clonotype was seen a few times. This chain links TRBV12-3 or TRBV12-4 with TRBJ2-3, with a weak D call TRBD2 (5 bases). CDR3 length equals 14 residues. The ends were cut back, 3 bases at V and 5 bases at J, with 12 bases in the middle. In DNA, the CDR3 is TGTGCCAGCAGTTTCGGGTCCGGAGGAGATACGCAGTATTTT. It is translated as CASSFGSGGDTQYF.

The chain links TRBV10-3 to TRBJ2-5; the D gene is possibly TRBD2 (5 bases). Trimming stripped 0 bases from V and 4 bases from J, with 9 bases between. Germline V gives CDR1 ENHRY, CDR2 SYGVKD. The CDR3 consists of 14 residues. CDR3 nucleotide sequence: TGTGCCATCAGTGAGTCTGAGGGAATAGAGACCCAGTACTTC. This sequence encodes CAISESEGIETQYF.

V gene TRBV10-3 combines with J gene TRBJ2-1; D call uncertain. Trimming shortened V by 7 bases and J by 0 bases, and 13 bases separated the two germline ends. The CDR3 loop spans 15 amino acids. The V gene's germline CDR1 is ENHRY and CDR2 SYGVKD. CDR3 in amino acids: CAIMASQSSYNEQFF. In nucleotides, the CDR3 is TGTGCCATCATGGCCTCTCAGAGCTCCTACAATGAGCAGTTCTTC.

The table lists this clonotype with many counts. The V gene is TRBV5-1, the J gene TRBJ2-6; D ambiguous. This CDR3 spans 16 amino acids. In germline, CDR1 is SGHRS, CDR2 YFSETQ. The germline V and J ends were trimmed by 2 bases and 0 bases, with 9 bases remaining between them. CDR3 sequence: CASSFGDRSGANVLTF. In DNA form, the CDR3 reads TGCGCCAGCAGCTTTGGAGACCGCTCTGGGGCCAACGTCCTGACTTTC.